The 14 T cell receptor beta chains below come from one sample, sequenced in a study of shared clonotypes between healthy human individuals. Method: immunoSEQ multiplex PCR; TCRdb's copy keeps in-frame clones and lacks some. The sample holds 2 million to 3 million clones; approximately 93% are singletons and the top ten take about 0.39%. Sequenced: naive CD4+ T cells from PBMCs. This sample's subset: CD45RA+ positively selected. These receptors were obtained from a man between 18 and 29 years old in good health. Some clones in this sample may be carry-over from other donors' samples.

The J gene is TRBJ1-2, the V gene TRBV5-4; D is unclear. Germline assignment: CDR1 SGHNT and CDR2 YYREEE (reference sequence). The CDR3 contains 15 residues. V shed 1 base and J shed 2 bases, with 12 bases lying between them. The CDR3 loop reads CASSLYMGGNYGYTF. The CDR3 DNA sequence: TGTGCCAGCAGCTTGTATATGGGAGGGAACTATGGCTACACCTTC.

The V gene is TRBV15, the J gene TRBJ2-5; 8 positions agree with TRBD1. Germline CDR1 and CDR2: LNHNV and YYDKDF (reference sequence). V lost 5 bases to trimming and J lost 3 bases; unmatched junction nucleotides: 8. This CDR3 is built from 15 residues. The CDR3 spells CATSHRDRKKETQYF. The CDR3 nucleotides are TGTGCCACCAGCCACCGGGACAGGAAAAAAGAGACCCAGTACTTC.

The rearrangement uses TRBV7-9 and TRBJ2-2, with a tentative D call TRBD2 (6 bases). This CDR3 is 17 amino acids long. V lost 1 base and J 6 bases, leaving 18 bases between the germline ends. The germline V gene encodes CDR1 SEHNR and CDR2 FQNEAQ (reference sequence). The CDR3 sequence is CASSLVYGGGQPGELFF. CDR3 coding DNA: TGTGCCAGCAGCTTAGTTTATGGGGGAGGCCAACCCGGGGAGCTGTTTTTT.

The rearrangement links TRBV4-3 to TRBJ2-5, with TRBD1 identical over 8 bases. The CDR3 contains 14 residues. V lost 4 bases and J lost 5; bases outside the gene matches: 6. Germline V lookup: CDR1 LGHNA, CDR2 YSLEER. CDR3 amino acids: CASSRPGQEETQYF. CDR3 nucleotides: TGCGCCAGCAGCCGCCCGGGACAGGAGGAGACCCAGTACTTC.

The V and J genes are TRBV30 and TRBJ1-5, with D hard to call. Germline CDR1 is GTSNPN and CDR2 is SVGIG (reference sequence). The CDR3 runs 14 residues. The V and J ends lost 3 bases and 5 bases respectively, with 14 bases between them. The CDR3 bases are TGTGCCTGGAGCAGTACAACAATCGATCAGCCCCAGCATTTT. Translated: CAWSSTTIDQPQHF. Variable domain in full (rest from reference TRBV30 and TRBJ1-5): SQTIHQWPATLVQPVGSPLSLECTVEGTSNPNLYWYRQAAGRGLQLLFYSVGIGQISSEVPQNLSASRPQDRQFILSSKKLLLSDSGFYLCAWSSTTIDQPQHFGDGTRLSIL.

The chain couples TRBV4-1 to TRBJ1-5; weak D call: TRBD1 (5 bases). V was cut by 4 bases and J by 2 bases, with 15 bases left in between. The V gene's germline CDR1 is MGHRA and CDR2 YSYEKL. The CDR3 is 16 amino acids. The CDR3 sequence is CASSLGPQGGNQPQHF. CDR3 nucleotides: TGCGCCAGCAGCCTAGGGCCACAAGGGGGCAATCAGCCCCAGCATTTT.

The count of this clone is one. The chain has TRBV15 and TRBJ2-7; weak D call: TRBD1 (5 bases). The CDR3 is 14 residues long. Germline V gene lookup returns CDR1 LNHNV and CDR2 YYDKDF (reference sequence). V was pared by 0 bases and J by 5 bases, with 11 bases between. The CDR3 is CATSRDQGRNEQYF. CDR3 nucleotides: TGTGCCACCAGCAGAGATCAGGGTCGCAACGAGCAGTACTTC.

The V and J genes are TRBV7-3 and TRBJ2-3, with D possibly matching TRBD2 (6 bases). The V end lost 0 bases, the J end lost 0 bases, and 13 bases lay between the germline ends. The length of the CDR3 is 17 residues. From germline, CDR1 is SGHTA and CDR2 FQGTGA. The CDR3: CASSLTPGGVSTDTQYF. In nucleotides, the CDR3 is TGTGCCAGCAGCTTAACCCCGGGCGGGGTTAGCACAGATACGCAGTATTTT.

The chain recombines TRBV7-9 with TRBJ2-3; possibly TRBD1 or TRBD2 for D (6 bases each). The CDR3 sequence is 15 residues long. V was pared by 10 bases and J by 1 base, with 18 bases between. CDR1 SEHNR and CDR2 FQNEAQ come from the germline V gene (reference sequence). The CDR3 nucleotides read TGTGCCATCGCCCCCGGGGGCACAGGCACAGATACGCAGTATTTT. Translation gives CAIAPGGTGTDTQYF.

V and J are TRBV6-5 and TRBJ1-5; D is uncertain. V lost 5 bases, J lost 8 bases, and 10 bases lay in between. Germline-derived CDR1 and CDR2 are MNHEY and SVGAGI. The length of the CDR3 is 12 residues. CDR3 loop: CASSARGKPQHF. CDR3 nucleotide sequence: TGTGCCAGCAGTGCTCGCGGGAAGCCCCAGCATTTT.

CDR3 DNA sequence: TGTGCCAGCAGTTTACATGAGACAGATACGCAGTATTTT. It translates to CASSLHETDTQYF. The rearrangement links TRBV28 to TRBJ2-3; D remains unclear. Looked up from germline, CDR1 is MDHEN and CDR2 is SYDVKM. Trimming took off 2 bases at V and 3 bases at J, with 6 bases between the two ends. This CDR3 region has 13 residues.

The V call is TRBV5-5, the J call TRBJ2-3; 12 bases match TRBD2. The CDR3 spans 16 residues. Germline V lookup: CDR1 SGHKS, CDR2 YYEKEE (reference sequence). Losses at the gene ends were 4 bases for V and 4 bases for J; bases not matched to a gene: 7. The CDR3 protein is CASSPDRLAGADTQYF. The CDR3 coding sequence is TGTGCCAGCAGCCCCGACAGACTAGCGGGAGCAGATACGCAGTATTTT.

The gene calls are TRBV18 and TRBJ2-2; possibly TRBD2 for D (5 bases). This CDR3 has 17 amino acids. Trimming stripped 3 bases from V and 4 bases from J, with 18 bases between. Germline loops: CDR1 KGHSH, CDR2 LQKENI. Here the CDR3 reads CASSPQTSSESTGELFF. The CDR3 DNA reads TGTGCCAGCTCACCCCAGACGAGTAGCGAATCCACCGGGGAGCTGTTTTTT.

The chain has TRBV6-6 and TRBJ1-1, with D possibly matching TRBD1 (5 bases). Germline V gene data show CDR1 as MNHNY and CDR2 as SVGAGI (reference sequence). With 5 bases removed from V and 0 bases from J, the gap between germline ends came to 10 bases. The CDR3 loop spans 14 amino acids. The CDR3 DNA reads as TGTGCCAGCAGTCTCAAGGGGATGAACACTGAAGCTTTCTTT. It is translated as CASSLKGMNTEAFF.